The present T cell receptor beta chain was sequenced within a study of beta chain features in type 1 diabetes. About the research overall: Examined across all samples were around 110 million sorted cells. Study-level findings and limits: Researchers report that Type 1 diabetes patients had moderately but significantly shorter TCRB CDR3s across all four CD4+ subsets. Diminished insertions and augmented deletions at VDJ junctions characterized type 1 diabetes patients.

The germline CDR1 and CDR2 sequences are KGHSH and LQKENI. The V and J ends lost 2 bases and 0 bases, in that order; junction bases with no gene match: 1. CDR3 length: 15 amino acids. Every bit of the isolated RNA underwent reverse transcription, so sequencing read expressed TCRB transcripts. Only in-frame clones appear in the TCRdb table, and some are missing; sequencing was by immunoSEQ multiplex PCR. The sample gives some 900,000 clones, about a sixth of which show up once; 0.023% is in the top ten. Sorting with CD45RO/CCR7/CD25/CD127/CD95/CD27 yielded naive, central memory, regulatory and stem-like memory CD4+ cells. A few counts support this clone. Its antigen remains unknown. The identical CDR3 is also encoded by other nucleotide sequences in the sample.

The specimen sequenced was naive CD4+ T cells from blood. The receptor's source is a woman younger than 35 in good health. The chain employs TRBV18 and TRBJ2-1; 7 bases are a match to TRBD1. DNA for the CDR3: TGTGCCAGCTCACCAAGGGACAGCTCCTACAATGAGCAGTTCTTC. Its translation: CASSPRDSSYNEQFF. Full variable domain (outside the CDR3, taken from reference TRBV18 and TRBJ2-1): NAGVMQNPRHLVRRRGQEARLRCSPMKGHSHVYWYRQLPEEGLKFMVYLQKENIIDESGMPKERFSAEFPKEGPSILRIQQVVRGDSAAYFCASSPRDSSYNEQFFGPGTRLTVL.